The clone carrying this T cell receptor (beta chain) was observed a handful of times. Its antigen is not known. Other DNA variants within this sample encode the same CDR3. Systemic immunosuppression or a history of autoimmune disease excluded patients. This table comes from immunoSEQ multiplex PCR, and its TCRdb copy is limited to in-frame clones, with some not included. This sample carries over 55,000 clones, approximately 91% of them seen once, and the ten largest clones take roughly 2.2%. The data derive from a study of OX40 agonist ivuxolimab in advanced cancers. Background on the study: Patients enrolled in dose escalation were diagnosed with hepatocellular carcinoma, melanoma, renal cell or head and neck cancer.

Study-level points and caveats: In the expanded peripheral T cells, antigen specificity was never determined. Also present in some nonresponders was a low level of normalized T-cell clonal expansion.

The TCR originated in an adult with an advanced solid tumor such as melanoma, head and neck, liver or kidney cancer. Sequencing was performed on CD4+ or CD8+ T cells sorted from blood, taken in a trial of the OX40 agonist ivuxolimab.

Here the CDR3 DNA reads TGTGCCAGCAGAGGGGGACAGGGTTCTAATCAGCCCCAGCATTTT. Translation gives CASRGGQGSNQPQHF. The chain uses TRBV2 and TRBJ1-5, with 9 bases that match TRBD1. There are 15 residues in the CDR3. The junction had 7 bases not matched to a gene; V was cut back by 6 bases and J by 4 bases. CDR1 is SNHLY, CDR2 FYNNEI, per germline.